These 26 T cell receptor beta chains were all obtained from the same sample, sequenced in a study of cytomegalovirus exposure and HLA in healthy donors. TCRdb's table, derived via immunoSEQ multiplex PCR, lists solely in-frame clones and lacks some. The sample contains approximately 100,000 clones, roughly 87% of which appear only once. Sequencing used PBMCs. All receptors derive from a man between 18 and 35 years old in good health and CMV-seropositive.

The chain employs TRBV4-3 and TRBJ2-1, with D possibly being TRBD2 (5 bases). Trimming took 0 bases from V and 6 from J, leaving 12 bases between them. The CDR3 runs 15 residues. Germline-derived CDR1 and CDR2 are LGHNA and YSLEER. The DNA for the CDR3 is TGCGCCAGCAGCCAAGATAGGCTAGCTCGCAATGAGCAGTTCTTC. This encodes CASSQDRLARNEQFF.

The V gene is TRBV18, the J gene TRBJ2-3; 8 nucleotides match TRBD1. This CDR3 region has 15 residues. Per germline, CDR1 KGHSH and CDR2 LQKENI. With 6 bases clipped from V and 1 base from J, the junction kept 6 bases outside the gene matches. CDR3 loop: CASSAQGAGTDTQYF. The CDR3 bases are TGTGCCAGCTCCGCTCAGGGGGCAGGCACAGATACGCAGTATTTT.

The chain has TRBV27 and TRBJ2-1; perhaps TRBD2 as D (6 bases). Trimming shortened V by 0 bases and J by 8 bases, and 20 bases separated the two germline ends. CDR1 is MNHEY and CDR2 is SMNVEV in the germline V gene (reference sequence). The CDR3 length is 17 residues. CDR3: CASSLSMAGRGRHEQFF. As DNA, the CDR3 is TGTGCCAGCAGTTTATCGATGGCGGGGCGGGGTAGGCATGAGCAGTTCTTC.

The rearrangement uses TRBV12-5 and TRBJ2-2; the match to TRBD1 covers 9 bases. From germline, CDR1 is LGHNT and CDR2 FRNRAP. The CDR3 is made up of 14 amino acids. Trimming cost V 4 bases and J 8 bases; bases outside gene matches: 5. The chain's CDR3 is CASGSGQGTGELFF. The CDR3 nucleotides read TGTGCTAGTGGTTCAGGACAGGGGACTGGGGAGCTGTTTTTT.

This clone occurred once. The chain couples TRBV6-1 to TRBJ2-1, with TRBD1 identical over 7 bases. This CDR3 is 15 amino acids long. Trimming removed 0 bases from V and 3 bases from J; junction bases left unmatched: 2. CDR1 MNHNS and CDR2 SASEGT come from the germline V gene. Here the CDR3 DNA reads TGTGCCAGCAGTGAAGCTAGGGACAGCTACAATGAGCAGTTCTTC. Translation gives CASSEARDSYNEQFF.

This chain joins TRBV5-1 and TRBJ1-1, with 9 bases identical to TRBD1. The germline V gene encodes CDR1 SGHRS and CDR2 YFSETQ. The trim removed 3 bases at V and 2 bases at J, leaving 2 bases unmatched. The CDR3 covers 14 residues. The CDR3 loop reads CASSSGQGNTEAFF. As DNA, the CDR3 is TGCGCCAGCAGCTCGGGACAGGGCAACACTGAAGCTTTCTTT.

The chain recombines TRBV5-6 with TRBJ2-7, with 9 positions matching TRBD1. V trimming: 2 bases; J trimming: 2 bases; junction bases outside the gene matches: 5. Germline-derived CDR1 and CDR2 are SGHDT and YYEEEE. CDR3 length: 15 residues. The CDR3, as DNA: TGTGCCAGCAGCTTAACGGGACAGGGACCCTACGAGCAGTACTTC. This translates into CASSLTGQGPYEQYF.

The rearrangement joins TRBV19 to TRBJ1-2, with TRBD1 matching over 7 bases. The germline gives CDR1 LNHDA, CDR2 SQIVND (reference sequence). The CDR3 extends over 15 amino acids. The ends lost 3 bases at V and 6 bases at J; junction bases unmatched: 10. The CDR3 loop is CASSMRTGAGNGYTF. The CDR3 bases are TGTGCCAGTAGTATGAGAACAGGGGCTGGGAATGGCTACACCTTC.

This chain connects TRBV5-1 to TRBJ1-1; weak D call: TRBD1 (6 bases). V was trimmed by 4 bases and J by 0 bases, leaving 10 bases between them. CDR3 length: 14 residues. Germline CDR1 and CDR2: SGHRS and YFSETQ. This CDR3 is CASSAGQLNTEAFF. The CDR3 DNA sequence: TGCGCCAGCAGCGCAGGACAGCTGAACACTGAAGCTTTCTTT.

This chain joins TRBV7-8 and TRBJ1-2; 8 positions match TRBD1. V lost 4 bases to trimming and J lost 6 bases; unmatched junction nucleotides: 4. The CDR3 consists of 13 residues. CDR1 SGHVS and CDR2 FQNEAQ come from the germline V gene. The CDR3: CASSYGTGDGYTF. The CDR3 region has the DNA TGTGCCAGCAGCTACGGGACAGGAGATGGCTACACCTTC. Looking up the rest from reference TRBV7-8 and TRBJ1-2 gives the full variable domain: GAGVSQSPRYKVAKRGQDVALRCDPISGHVSLFWYQQALGQGPEFLTYFQNEAQLDKSGLPSDRFFAERPEGSVSTLKIQRTQQEDSAVYLCASSYGTGDGYTFGSGTRLTVV.

The V gene is TRBV10-3, the J gene TRBJ1-1, with D tentatively TRBD1 (6 bases). Germline values: CDR1 ENHRY, CDR2 SYGVKD. The CDR3 runs to 14 residues. Trimming shortened V by 8 bases and J by 1 base, and 14 bases separated the two germline ends. CDR3 sequence reads: CAILGAPENTEAFF. DNA for the CDR3: TGTGCCATCCTGGGGGCCCCCGAGAACACTGAAGCTTTCTTT.

The chain is built from TRBV2 and TRBJ1-1; D is unclear. Trimming took 5 bases from V and 1 from J, leaving 5 bases between them. The V gene's germline CDR1 is SNHLY and CDR2 FYNNEI. The CDR3 runs 12 residues. The CDR3 region is CASSIQNTEAFF. CDR3 nucleotides: TGTGCCAGCAGTATACAGAACACTGAAGCTTTCTTT.

This chain uses TRBV28 with TRBJ1-4, with 10 nucleotides matching TRBD1. Looked up from germline, CDR1 is MDHEN and CDR2 is SYDVKM. CDR3 length: 16 residues. V shed 4 bases and J 0 bases; nucleotides not matched to a gene: 2. CDR3 DNA: TGTGCCAGCAGTTACGGACAGGGGGCAACTAATGAAAAACTGTTTTTT. This codes for CASSYGQGATNEKLFF.

DNA of the CDR3: TGCGCCAGCACGCGGGGGGCTAGCGGGGGGGCCCACACAGATACGCAGTATTTT. It codes for CASTRGASGGAHTDTQYF. V and J are TRBV10-1 and TRBJ2-3, with 12 bases aligning to TRBD2. Losses at the gene ends were 7 bases for V and 2 bases for J; bases not matched to a gene: 13. CDR3 length: 18 residues. CDR1 and CDR2 from the germline V gene are WNHNN and SYGVQD (reference sequence).

V is TRBV19 and J is TRBJ1-4; TRBD1 matches at 9 bases. V gave up 5 bases and J gave up 3 bases; unmatched junction bases: 7. The CDR3 covers 16 residues. Germline assignment: CDR1 LNHDA and CDR2 SQIVND (reference sequence). In DNA form, the CDR3 reads TGTGCCAGTAGTCCGATCGGACAGGGGCCTAATGAAAAACTGTTTTTT. It translates to CASSPIGQGPNEKLFF.

The chain carries TRBV5-5 and TRBJ2-5; maybe TRBD2 (5 bases). The CDR3 runs to 12 residues. Per the germline V gene, CDR1 is SGHKS and CDR2 is YYEKEE (reference sequence). V lost 4 bases and J lost 5, with 9 bases in between. CDR3 region: CASSRSGETQYF. The CDR3 coding sequence is TGTGCCAGCAGCCGCAGCGGCGAGACCCAGTACTTC.

The chain links TRBV14 to TRBJ2-7; TRBD1 matches at 8 bases. V shed 4 bases and J 6 bases; nucleotides not matched to a gene: 8. The germline V gene encodes CDR1 SGHDN and CDR2 FVKESK. The CDR3 has 14 residues. The CDR3 region is CASSPVLQGAEQYF. CDR3 coding DNA: TGTGCCAGCAGCCCAGTCTTGCAGGGGGCCGAGCAGTACTTC.

The genes are TRBV4-3 and TRBJ2-1; D perhaps matches TRBD1 (6 bases). This CDR3 region has 14 residues. Trimming pared 4 bases from V and 3 bases from J, leaving 10 bases between. CDR1 and CDR2 (germline): LGHNA, YSLEER. The CDR3 DNA reads TGCGCCAGCAGCCCAGGACAGATCTACAATGAGCAGTTCTTC. It codes for CASSPGQIYNEQFF.

The chain joins TRBV11-2 to TRBJ2-7; D possibly corresponds to TRBD1 (6 bases). The CDR3 extends over 14 amino acids. The V end was cut by 6 bases, the J end by 6 bases, with 18 bases between. Germline CDR1 and CDR2: SGHAT and FQNNGV. The chain's CDR3 is CASSIPGQRREQYF. DNA for the CDR3: TGTGCCAGCAGTATACCGGGACAAAGACGCGAGCAGTACTTC.

The chain couples TRBV19 to TRBJ2-3; D perhaps matches TRBD2 (7 bases). Looked up from germline, CDR1 is LNHDA and CDR2 is SQIVND (reference sequence). The CDR3 contains 15 residues. Trimming left V 3 bases short and J 0 bases short, with 10 bases between. The CDR3 DNA follows: TGTGCCAGTAGTATCGGCGGGGGCAGCACAGATACGCAGTATTTT. It codes for CASSIGGGSTDTQYF.

The V and J genes are TRBV6-1 and TRBJ1-2; 7 nucleotides match TRBD1. There are 14 residues in the CDR3. The V gene's germline CDR1 is MNHNS and CDR2 SASEGT. The V gene end was trimmed by 4 bases and the J gene end by 5 bases; junction bases not matched to a gene: 7. The CDR3 nucleotides read TGTGCCAGCAGTGTTGGACAGGCGAATTATGGCTACACCTTC. This encodes CASSVGQANYGYTF.

This rearrangement joins TRBV5-4 to TRBJ2-3; 12 nucleotides align to TRBD1. Germline V gene data show CDR1 as SGHNT and CDR2 as YYREEE (reference sequence). This CDR3 comprises 15 residues. The J segment lost 5 bases and the V segment lost 2 bases, leaving 3 bases of the junction unmatched. The CDR3 spells CASSFGTGGRDTQYF. CDR3 DNA: TGTGCCAGCAGCTTCGGGACAGGGGGCAGAGATACGCAGTATTTT. The full variable domain, its missing parts supplied by reference TRBV5-4 and TRBJ2-3, is ETGVTQSPTHLIKTRGQQVTLRCSSQSGHNTVSWYQQALGQGPQFIFQYYREEENGRGNFPPRFSGLQFPNYSSELNVNALELDDSALYLCASSFGTGGRDTQYFGPGTRLTVL.

This clone has ten or more counts. The chain joins TRBV7-9 to TRBJ1-1, with a possible D match to TRBD1 (5 bases). The germline V gene has CDR1 SEHNR and CDR2 FQNEAQ (reference sequence). The CDR3 runs to 15 residues. V lost 0 bases and J lost 5, with 13 bases in between. Here the CDR3 DNA reads TGTGCCAGCAGCTTAGCCGGGGGGTTGGGTACTGAAGCTTTCTTT. Its protein is CASSLAGGLGTEAFF.

This chain joins TRBV6-5 and TRBJ2-7; TRBD1 aligns across 10 bases. V gave up 6 bases and J gave up 4 bases; unmatched junction bases: 9. The CDR3 is 15 amino acids. The germline CDR1 and CDR2 sequences are MNHEY and SVGAGI. CDR3 loop: CASSQGTGVGYEQYF. As DNA, the CDR3 is TGTGCCAGCAGCCAAGGGACAGGGGTCGGATACGAGCAGTACTTC.

The rearrangement uses TRBV19 and TRBJ2-2; 11 bases match TRBD1. CDR1 and CDR2 from the germline V gene are LNHDA and SQIVND (reference sequence). Trimming at V came to 5 bases and at J to 6 bases, leaving 5 bases not matched to a gene. The CDR3 runs to 15 residues. The CDR3 region has the DNA TGTGCCAGTAGTGTCGGACAGGGGGCGGCCGGGGAGCTGTTTTTT. This sequence encodes CASSVGQGAAGELFF.

The chain recombines TRBV28 with TRBJ1-2; a weak D match, TRBD1 (6 bases). The germline V gene encodes CDR1 MDHEN and CDR2 SYDVKM. The CDR3 runs 12 residues. Between the trimmed V and J ends, which lost 5 bases and 6 bases, there was a span of 10 bases. The CDR3 nucleotides are TGTGCCAGCAGTACACAGGGAAATGGCTACACCTTC. Encoded protein: CASSTQGNGYTF.